This is a list of T cell receptor beta chains from one sample in a study of blood T cell repertoires in COVID-19. Some clones are missing from TCRdb's copy, which holds only in-frame ones; the method was immunoSEQ multiplex PCR. The sample contains roughly 230,000 clones, roughly 84% of which appear only once. What was sequenced was PBMCs or T cells enriched from blood (not recorded which). The receptors derive from a woman between 50 and 59 years old who had been exposed to COVID-19. The conserved cysteine and the conserved F or W are not part of the CDR3 here. Each record gives: V gene, clone size, J gene, CDR3 protein. Clone size is stated in some rows and not others, as once, few, many or a class when expanded.

TRBV6-2/TRBV6-3	.	TRBJ2-7	ASSWGTGRQY
TRBV29-1	.	TRBJ1-4	SVEVRGEKLF
TRBV6-2/TRBV6-3	.	TRBJ1-5	ASSPTGSPYSNQPQH
TRBV6-5	.	TRBJ1-1	ASSLGGRWNTEAF
TRBV19	.	TRBJ2-6	ASSTRQGSFSGANVLT
TRBV7-3	.	TRBJ2-1	ASSLKGGPNEQF
TRBV7-8	.	TRBJ1-4	ASSPLGRQTNEKLF
TRBV5-1	once	TRBJ1-3	ASSFGSSGNTIY
TRBV6-2/TRBV6-3	.	TRBJ2-7	ASSYSTREGAYEQY
TRBV29-1	.	TRBJ1-1	SAGQEEAF
TRBV4-3	.	TRBJ1-1	ASSQNNGGTEAF
TRBV7-2	once	TRBJ1-4	ASSPNVDYNEKLF
TRBV15	once	TRBJ2-7	ATSRDRGEVYEQY
TRBV12-3/TRBV12-4	.	TRBJ1-5	ASSLRFQPQH
TRBV9	once	TRBJ2-1	ASSVAITSGGAYNEQF
TRBV6-2/TRBV6-3	.	TRBJ2-5	ASSPWVAAIQETQY
TRBV9	.	TRBJ2-2	ASSVEGPSLRPGELF
TRBV6-6	.	TRBJ1-5	ASSQTTGLNQPQH
TRBV21-1	once	TRBJ2-3	ASSNLPPDRHTDTQY
TRBV12-3/TRBV12-4	.	TRBJ2-2	ASSGRGGGELF
TRBV7-9	.	TRBJ1-1	ASSPGRGMNTEAF
TRBV18	.	TRBJ1-1	ASSQGGMSTEAF
TRBV18	.	TRBJ1-1	ASSPSTGETEAF
TRBV2	.	TRBJ1-1	ASRGELNTEAF
TRBV24-1	.	TRBJ1-5	AISDRGGQPQH
TRBV10-3	.	TRBJ2-7	AIQGGRAYEQY
TRBV6-5	.	TRBJ1-5	ASSDGQGGQPQH
TRBV5-1	.	TRBJ2-3	ASSLALGGRSDTQY
TRBV29-1	.	TRBJ1-1	SVEENWTGKTEAF
TRBV7-2	.	TRBJ2-5	ASRFTSYQETQY
TRBV29-1	.	TRBJ2-4	SVEGRANIQY
TRBV7-9	.	TRBJ1-2	ASSFRDRLRYGYT
TRBV19	.	TRBJ2-7	ASRKGANDEQY
TRBV6-5	.	TRBJ1-5	ASRPLGGTYQPQH
TRBV10-3	.	TRBJ1-5	AISSGTKEPQH
TRBV7-6	once	TRBJ2-3	ASSLGVSFADTQY
TRBV30	.	TRBJ1-3	AWSLPRDTIY
TRBV3-1/TRBV3-2	.	TRBJ2-7	ASTRGGYEQY
TRBV19	.	TRBJ2-7	ARRDRGLYEQY
TRBV5-5	.	TRBJ1-4	ASSMTPATNEKLF
TRBV5-1	.	TRBJ1-2	ASSYGDRSKDNT